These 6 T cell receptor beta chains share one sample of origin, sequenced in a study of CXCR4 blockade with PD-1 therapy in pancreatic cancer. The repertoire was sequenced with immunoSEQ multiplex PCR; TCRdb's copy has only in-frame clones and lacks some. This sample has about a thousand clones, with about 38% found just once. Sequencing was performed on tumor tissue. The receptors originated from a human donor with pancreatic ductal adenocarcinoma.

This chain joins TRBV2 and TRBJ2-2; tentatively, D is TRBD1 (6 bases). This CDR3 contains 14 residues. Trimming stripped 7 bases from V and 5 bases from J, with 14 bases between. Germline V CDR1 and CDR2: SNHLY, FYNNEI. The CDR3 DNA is TGTGCCAGCAAAGGGGGATCCGGGACCGGGGAGCTGTTTTTT. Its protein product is CASKGGSGTGELFF.

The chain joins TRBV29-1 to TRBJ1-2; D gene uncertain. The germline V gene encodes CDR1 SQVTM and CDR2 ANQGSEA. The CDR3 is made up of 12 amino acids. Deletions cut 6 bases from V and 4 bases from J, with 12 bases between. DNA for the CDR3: TGCAGCGTCCTAAAGCGGGGCTATGGCTACACCTTC. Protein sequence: CSVLKRGYGYTF.

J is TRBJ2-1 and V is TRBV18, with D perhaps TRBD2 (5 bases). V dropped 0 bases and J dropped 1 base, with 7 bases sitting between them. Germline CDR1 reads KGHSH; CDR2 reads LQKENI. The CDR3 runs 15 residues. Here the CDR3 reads CASSPPSGSYNEQFF. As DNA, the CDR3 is TGTGCCAGCTCACCACCCAGCGGTTCCTACAATGAGCAGTTCTTC.

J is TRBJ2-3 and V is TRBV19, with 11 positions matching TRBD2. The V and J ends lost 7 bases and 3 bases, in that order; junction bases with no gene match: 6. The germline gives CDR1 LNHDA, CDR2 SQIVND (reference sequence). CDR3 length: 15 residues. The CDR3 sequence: CASNLAGGLTDTQYF. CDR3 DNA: TGTGCCAGTAACTTAGCGGGGGGGCTGACAGATACGCAGTATTTT.

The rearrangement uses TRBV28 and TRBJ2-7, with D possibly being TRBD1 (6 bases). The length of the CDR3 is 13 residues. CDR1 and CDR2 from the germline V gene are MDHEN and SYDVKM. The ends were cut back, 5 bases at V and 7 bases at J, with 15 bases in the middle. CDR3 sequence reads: CASSPTTGREQYF. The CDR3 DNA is TGTGCCAGCAGTCCGACGACAGGAAGGGAGCAGTACTTC.

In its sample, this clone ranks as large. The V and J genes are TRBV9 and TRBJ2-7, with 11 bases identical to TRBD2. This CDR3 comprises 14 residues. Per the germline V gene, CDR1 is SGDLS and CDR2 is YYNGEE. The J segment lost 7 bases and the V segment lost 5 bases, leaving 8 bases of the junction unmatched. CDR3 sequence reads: CASSELAGDIEQYF. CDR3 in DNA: TGTGCCAGCAGTGAACTAGCGGGGGATATAGAGCAGTACTTC. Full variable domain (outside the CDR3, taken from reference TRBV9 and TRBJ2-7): DSGVTQTPKHLITATGQRVTLRCSPRSGDLSVYWYQQSLDQGLQFLIQYYNGEERAKGNILERFSAQQFPDLHSELNLSSLELGDSALYFCASSELAGDIEQYFGPGTRLTVT.